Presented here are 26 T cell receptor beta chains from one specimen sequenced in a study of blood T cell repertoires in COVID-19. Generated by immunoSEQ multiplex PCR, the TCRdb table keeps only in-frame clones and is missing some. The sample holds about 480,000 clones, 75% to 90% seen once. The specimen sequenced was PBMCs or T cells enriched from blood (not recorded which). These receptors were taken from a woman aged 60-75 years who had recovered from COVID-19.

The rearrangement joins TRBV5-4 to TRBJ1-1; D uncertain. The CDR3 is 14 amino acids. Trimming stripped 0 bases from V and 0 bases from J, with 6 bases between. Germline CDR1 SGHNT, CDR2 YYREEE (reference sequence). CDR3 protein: CASSLVGLNTEAFF. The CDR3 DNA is TGTGCCAGCAGCTTGGTTGGGCTGAACACTGAAGCTTTCTTT.

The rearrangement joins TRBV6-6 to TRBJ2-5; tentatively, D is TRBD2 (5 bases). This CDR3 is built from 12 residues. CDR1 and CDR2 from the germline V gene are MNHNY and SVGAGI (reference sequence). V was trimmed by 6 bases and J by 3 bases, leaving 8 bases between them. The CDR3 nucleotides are TGTGCCAGCAGAATGAGGGAAGAGACCCAGTACTTC. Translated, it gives CASRMREETQYF.

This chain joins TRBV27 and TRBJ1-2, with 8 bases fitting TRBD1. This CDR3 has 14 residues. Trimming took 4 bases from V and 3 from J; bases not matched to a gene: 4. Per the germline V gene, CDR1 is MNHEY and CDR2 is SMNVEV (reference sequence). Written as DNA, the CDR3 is TGTGCCAGCAGTTCACAGGGGGTGGACTATGGCTACACCTTC. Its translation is CASSSQGVDYGYTF.

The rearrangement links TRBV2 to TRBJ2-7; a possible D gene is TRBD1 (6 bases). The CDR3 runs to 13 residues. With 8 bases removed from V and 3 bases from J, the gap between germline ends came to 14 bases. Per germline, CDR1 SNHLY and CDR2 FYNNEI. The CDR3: CASYLLTGYEQYF. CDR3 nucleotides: TGTGCCAGCTACCTGCTGACAGGCTACGAGCAGTACTTC.

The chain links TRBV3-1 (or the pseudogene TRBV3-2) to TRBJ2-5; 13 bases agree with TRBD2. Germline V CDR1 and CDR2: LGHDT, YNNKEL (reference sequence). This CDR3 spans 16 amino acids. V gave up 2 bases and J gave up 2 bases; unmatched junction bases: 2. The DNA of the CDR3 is TGTGCCAGCAGCCAATCACTAGCGGGGGGGCAAGAGACCCAGTACTTC. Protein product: CASSQSLAGGQETQYF.

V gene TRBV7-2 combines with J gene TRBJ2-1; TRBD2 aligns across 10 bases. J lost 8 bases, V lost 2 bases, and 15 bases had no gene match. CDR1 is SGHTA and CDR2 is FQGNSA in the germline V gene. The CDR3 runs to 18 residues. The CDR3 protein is CASSLQRFLAGVDDEQFF. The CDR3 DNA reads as TGTGCCAGCAGCTTACAGAGGTTCCTAGCGGGGGTGGACGATGAGCAGTTCTTC.

CDR3 sequence: CASSLASTSGYYEQYF. Written as DNA, the CDR3 is TGTGCCAGCAGCTTAGCGTCGACTAGCGGGTACTACGAGCAGTACTTC. This chain joins TRBV7-2 and TRBJ2-7, with 10 nucleotides matching TRBD2. Germline assignment: CDR1 SGHTA and CDR2 FQGNSA. This CDR3 is 16 amino acids long. The V segment lost 0 bases and the J segment 3 bases; nucleotides outside the gene matches: 5.

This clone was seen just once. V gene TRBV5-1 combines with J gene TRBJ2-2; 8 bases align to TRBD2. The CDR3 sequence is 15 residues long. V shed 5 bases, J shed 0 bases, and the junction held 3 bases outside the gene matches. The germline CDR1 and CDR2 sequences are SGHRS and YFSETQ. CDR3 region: CASSRGGTNTGELFF. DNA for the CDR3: TGCGCCAGCAGTCGGGGGGGTACGAACACCGGGGAGCTGTTTTTT. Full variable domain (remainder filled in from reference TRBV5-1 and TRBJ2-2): KAGVTQTPRYLIKTRGQQVTLSCSPISGHRSVSWYQQTPGQGLQFLFEYFSETQRNKGNFPGRFSGRQFSNSRSEMNVSTLELGDSALYLCASSRGGTNTGELFFGEGSRLTVL.

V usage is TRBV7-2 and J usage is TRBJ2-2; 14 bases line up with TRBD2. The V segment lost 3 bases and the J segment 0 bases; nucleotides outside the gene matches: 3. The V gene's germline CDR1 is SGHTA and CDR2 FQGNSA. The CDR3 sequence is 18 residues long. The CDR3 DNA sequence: TGTGCCAGCAGCTTGGGACTAGCGGGGGCCTCGAACACCGGGGAGCTGTTTTTT. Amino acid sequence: CASSLGLAGASNTGELFF.

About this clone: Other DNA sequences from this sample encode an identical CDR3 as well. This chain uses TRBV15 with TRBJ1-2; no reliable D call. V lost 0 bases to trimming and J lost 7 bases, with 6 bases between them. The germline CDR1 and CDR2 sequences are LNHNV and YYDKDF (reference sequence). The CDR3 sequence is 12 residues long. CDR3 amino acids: CATSRDGGGYTF. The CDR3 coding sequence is TGTGCCACCAGCAGAGATGGAGGTGGCTACACCTTC.

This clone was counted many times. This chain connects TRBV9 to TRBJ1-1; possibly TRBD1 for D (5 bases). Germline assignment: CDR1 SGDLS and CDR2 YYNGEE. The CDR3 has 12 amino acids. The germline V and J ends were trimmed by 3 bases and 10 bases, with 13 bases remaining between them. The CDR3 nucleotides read TGTGCCAGCAGCGGACCCGGGGGAGTAGCTTTCTTT. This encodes CASSGPGGVAFF.

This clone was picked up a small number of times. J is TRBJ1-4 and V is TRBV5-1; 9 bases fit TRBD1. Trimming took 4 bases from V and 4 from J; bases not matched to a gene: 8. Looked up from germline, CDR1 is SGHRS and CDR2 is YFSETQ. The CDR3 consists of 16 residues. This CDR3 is CASSIQGQGSNEKLFF. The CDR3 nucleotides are TGCGCCAGCAGCATCCAAGGACAGGGGAGTAATGAAAAACTGTTTTTT.

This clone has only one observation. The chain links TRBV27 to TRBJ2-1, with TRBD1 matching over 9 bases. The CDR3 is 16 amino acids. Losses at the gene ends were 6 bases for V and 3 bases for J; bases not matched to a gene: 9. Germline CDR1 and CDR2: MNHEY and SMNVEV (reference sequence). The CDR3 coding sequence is TGTGCCAGCAGCCCTCGGACAGGGGCCTACTACAATGAGCAGTTCTTC. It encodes CASSPRTGAYYNEQFF.

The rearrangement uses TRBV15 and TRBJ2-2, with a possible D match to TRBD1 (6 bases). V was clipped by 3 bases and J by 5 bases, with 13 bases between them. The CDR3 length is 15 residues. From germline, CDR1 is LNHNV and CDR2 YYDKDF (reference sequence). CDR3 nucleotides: TGTGCCACCAGCAGGGGACAATCCTTTACCGGGGAGCTGTTTTTT. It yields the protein CATSRGQSFTGELFF. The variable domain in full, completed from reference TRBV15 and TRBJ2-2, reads DAMVIQNPRYQVTQFGKPVTLSCSQTLNHNVMYWYQQKSSQAPKLLFHYYDKDFNNEADTPDNFQSRRPNTSFCFLDIRSPGLGDTAMYLCATSRGQSFTGELFFGEGSRLTVL.

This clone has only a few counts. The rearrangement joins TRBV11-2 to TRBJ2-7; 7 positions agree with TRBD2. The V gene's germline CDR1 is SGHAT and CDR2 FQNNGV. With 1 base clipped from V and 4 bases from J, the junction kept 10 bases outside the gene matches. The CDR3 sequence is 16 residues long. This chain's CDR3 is CASSLGGKRGGYEQYF. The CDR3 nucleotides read TGTGCCAGCAGCTTAGGTGGGAAGCGGGGAGGGTACGAGCAGTACTTC.

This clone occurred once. CDR3 coding DNA: TGTGCCAGCAGCTTTGGACAGTGGGAGACCCAGTACTTC. Residues: CASSFGQWETQYF. The chain combines TRBV5-5 with TRBJ2-5, with a tentative D call TRBD1 (6 bases). Germline V CDR1 and CDR2: SGHKS, YYEKEE (reference sequence). V lost 2 bases and J lost 5, with 10 bases in between. The CDR3 loop spans 13 amino acids. The complete variable domain, with remaining parts taken from reference TRBV5-5 and TRBJ2-5, reads DAGVTQSPTHLIKTRGQQVTLRCSPISGHKSVSWYQQVLGQGPQFIFQYYEKEERGRGNFPDRFSARQFPNYSSELNVNALLLGDSALYLCASSFGQWETQYFGPGTRLLVL.

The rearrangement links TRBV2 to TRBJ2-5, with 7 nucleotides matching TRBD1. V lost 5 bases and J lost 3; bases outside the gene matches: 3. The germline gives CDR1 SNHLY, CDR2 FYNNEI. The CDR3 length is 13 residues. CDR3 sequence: CASSTGTEETQYF. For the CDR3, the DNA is TGTGCCAGCAGTACCGGGACAGAAGAGACCCAGTACTTC.

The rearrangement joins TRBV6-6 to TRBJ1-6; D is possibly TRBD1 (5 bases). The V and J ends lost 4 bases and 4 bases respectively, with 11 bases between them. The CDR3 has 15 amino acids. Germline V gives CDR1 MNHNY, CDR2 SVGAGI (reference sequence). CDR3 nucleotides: TGTGCCAGCAGTTCCGGGGGGTGGTATAATTCACCCCTCCACTTT. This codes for CASSSGGWYNSPLHF.

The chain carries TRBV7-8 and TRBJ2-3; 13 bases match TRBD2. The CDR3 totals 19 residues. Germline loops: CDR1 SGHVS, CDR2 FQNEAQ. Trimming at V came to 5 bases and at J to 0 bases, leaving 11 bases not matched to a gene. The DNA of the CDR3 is TGTGCCAGCAGCGCCCGACTAGCGGGGGGACAGGCTAGCACAGATACGCAGTATTTT. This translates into CASSARLAGGQASTDTQYF.

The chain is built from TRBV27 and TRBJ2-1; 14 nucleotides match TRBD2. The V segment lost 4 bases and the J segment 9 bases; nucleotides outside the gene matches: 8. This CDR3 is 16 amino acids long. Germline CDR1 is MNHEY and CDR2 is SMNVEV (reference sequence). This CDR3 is CASSSRTSGGIAEQFF. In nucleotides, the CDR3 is TGTGCCAGCAGTTCCCGGACTAGCGGGGGGATCGCTGAGCAGTTCTTC.

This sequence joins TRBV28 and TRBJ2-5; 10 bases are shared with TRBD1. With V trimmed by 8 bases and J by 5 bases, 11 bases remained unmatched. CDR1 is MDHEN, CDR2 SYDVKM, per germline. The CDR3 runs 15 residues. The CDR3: CASGRTGGVWETQYF. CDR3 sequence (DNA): TGTGCCAGCGGGAGGACAGGGGGAGTTTGGGAGACCCAGTACTTC.

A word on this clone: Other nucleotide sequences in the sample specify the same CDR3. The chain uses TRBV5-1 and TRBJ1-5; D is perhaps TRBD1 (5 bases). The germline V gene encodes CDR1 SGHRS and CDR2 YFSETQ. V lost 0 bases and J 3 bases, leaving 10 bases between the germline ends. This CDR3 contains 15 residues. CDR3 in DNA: TGCGCCAGCAGCTTGGCCGGGGGGAACAATCAGCCCCAGCATTTT. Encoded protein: CASSLAGGNNQPQHF.

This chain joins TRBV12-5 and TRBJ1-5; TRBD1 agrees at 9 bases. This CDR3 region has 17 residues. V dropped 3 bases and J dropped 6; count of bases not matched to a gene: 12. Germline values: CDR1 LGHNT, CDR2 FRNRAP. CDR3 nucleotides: TGTGCTAGTGGTTTTGGCCCGACAGGGGGAAGGATTCAGCCCCAGCATTTT. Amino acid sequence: CASGFGPTGGRIQPQHF.

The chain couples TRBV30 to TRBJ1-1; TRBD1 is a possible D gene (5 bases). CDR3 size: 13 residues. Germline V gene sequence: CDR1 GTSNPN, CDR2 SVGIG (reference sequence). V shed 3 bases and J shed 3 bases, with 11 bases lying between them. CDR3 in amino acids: CAWSPQGYTEAFF. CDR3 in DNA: TGTGCCTGGAGCCCCCAGGGCTACACTGAAGCTTTCTTT. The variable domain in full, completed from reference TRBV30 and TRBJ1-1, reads SQTIHQWPATLVQPVGSPLSLECTVEGTSNPNLYWYRQAAGRGLQLLFYSVGIGQISSEVPQNLSASRPQDRQFILSSKKLLLSDSGFYLCAWSPQGYTEAFFGQGTRLTVV.

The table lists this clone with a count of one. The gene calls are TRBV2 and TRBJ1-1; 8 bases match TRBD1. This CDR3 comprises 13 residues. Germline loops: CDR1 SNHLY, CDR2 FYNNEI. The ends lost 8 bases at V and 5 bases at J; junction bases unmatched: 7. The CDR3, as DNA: TGTGCCAGCGCTGGACAGGGTGAGACTGAAGCTTTCTTT. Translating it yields CASAGQGETEAFF. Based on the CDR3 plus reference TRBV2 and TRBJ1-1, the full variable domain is EPEVTQTPSHQVTQMGQEVILRCVPISNHLYFYWYRQILGQKVEFLVSFYNNEISEKSEIFDDQFSVERPDGSNFTLKIRSTKLEDSAMYFCASAGQGETEAFFGQGTRLTVV.

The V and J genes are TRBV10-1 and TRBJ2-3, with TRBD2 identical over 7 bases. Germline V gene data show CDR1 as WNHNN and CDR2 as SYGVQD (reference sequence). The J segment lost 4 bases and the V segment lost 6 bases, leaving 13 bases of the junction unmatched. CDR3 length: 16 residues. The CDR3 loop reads CASSSTGRGGSDTQYF. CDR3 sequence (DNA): TGCGCCAGCAGCTCCACGGGGAGGGGAGGATCAGATACGCAGTATTTT.